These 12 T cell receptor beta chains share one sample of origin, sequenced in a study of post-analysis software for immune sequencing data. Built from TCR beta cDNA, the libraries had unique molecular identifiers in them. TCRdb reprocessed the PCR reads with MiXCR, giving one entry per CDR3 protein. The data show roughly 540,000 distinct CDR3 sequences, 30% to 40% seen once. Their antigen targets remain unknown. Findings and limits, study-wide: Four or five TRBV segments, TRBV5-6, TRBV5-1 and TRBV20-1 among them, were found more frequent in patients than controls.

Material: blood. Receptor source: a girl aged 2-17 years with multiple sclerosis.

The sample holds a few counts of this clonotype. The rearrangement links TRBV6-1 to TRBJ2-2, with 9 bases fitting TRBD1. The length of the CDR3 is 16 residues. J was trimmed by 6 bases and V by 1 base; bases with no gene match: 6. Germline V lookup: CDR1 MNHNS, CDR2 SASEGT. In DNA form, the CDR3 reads TGTGCCAGCAGTGAAGTACAGGGGGCGGGGGCCGGGGAGCTGTTTTTT. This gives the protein CASSEVQGAGAGELFF.

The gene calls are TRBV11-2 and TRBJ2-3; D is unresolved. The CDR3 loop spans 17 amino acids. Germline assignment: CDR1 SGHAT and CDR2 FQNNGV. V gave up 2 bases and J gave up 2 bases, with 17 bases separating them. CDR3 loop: CASSLSTWPGDTDTQYF. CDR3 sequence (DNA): TGTGCCAGCAGCTTATCAACGTGGCCGGGTGACACAGATACGCAGTATTTT.

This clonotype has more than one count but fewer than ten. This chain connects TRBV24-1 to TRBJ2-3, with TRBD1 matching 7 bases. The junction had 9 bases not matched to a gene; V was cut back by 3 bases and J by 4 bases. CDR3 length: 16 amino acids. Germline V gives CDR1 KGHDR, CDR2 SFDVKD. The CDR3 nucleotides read TGTGCCACCAGTGATCCCACAGGGGATGTCTCAGATACGCAGTATTTT. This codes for CATSDPTGDVSDTQYF.

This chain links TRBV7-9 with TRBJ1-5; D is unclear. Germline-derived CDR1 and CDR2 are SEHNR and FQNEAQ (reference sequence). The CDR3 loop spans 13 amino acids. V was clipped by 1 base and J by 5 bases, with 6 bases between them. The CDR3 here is CASSLDSDQPQHF. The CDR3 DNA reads TGTGCCAGCAGCTTAGATTCAGATCAGCCCCAGCATTTT.

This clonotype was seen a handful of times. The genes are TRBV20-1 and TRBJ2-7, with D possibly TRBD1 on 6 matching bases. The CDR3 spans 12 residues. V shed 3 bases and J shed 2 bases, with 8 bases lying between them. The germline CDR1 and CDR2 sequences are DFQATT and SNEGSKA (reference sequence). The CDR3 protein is CSASRGPYEQYF. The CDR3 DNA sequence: TGCAGTGCTAGCAGGGGTCCCTACGAGCAGTACTTC.

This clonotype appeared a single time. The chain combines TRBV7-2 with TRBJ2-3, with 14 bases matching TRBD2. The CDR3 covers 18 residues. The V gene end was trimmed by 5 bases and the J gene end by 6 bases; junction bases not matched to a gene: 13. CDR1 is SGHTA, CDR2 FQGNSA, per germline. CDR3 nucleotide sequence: TGTGCCAGCAGCCCCGGGACTAGCGGGGGCCCACCTCCCGATACGCAGTATTTT. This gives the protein CASSPGTSGGPPPDTQYF.

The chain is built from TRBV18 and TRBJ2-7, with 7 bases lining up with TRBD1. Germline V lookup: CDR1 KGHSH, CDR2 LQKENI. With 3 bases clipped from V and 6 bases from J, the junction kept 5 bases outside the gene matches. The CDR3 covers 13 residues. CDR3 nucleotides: TGTGCCAGCTCACCTAAACAGGGGACCGAGCAGTACTTC. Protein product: CASSPKQGTEQYF.

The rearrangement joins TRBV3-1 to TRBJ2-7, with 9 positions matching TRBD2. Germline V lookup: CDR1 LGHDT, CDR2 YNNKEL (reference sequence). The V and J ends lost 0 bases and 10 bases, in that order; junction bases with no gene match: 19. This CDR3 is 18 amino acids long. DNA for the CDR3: TGTGCCAGCAGCCAAGAGGGTGGCGGGGGGGCCGTCCCCTCAACCCAGTACTTC. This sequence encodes CASSQEGGGGAVPSTQYF.

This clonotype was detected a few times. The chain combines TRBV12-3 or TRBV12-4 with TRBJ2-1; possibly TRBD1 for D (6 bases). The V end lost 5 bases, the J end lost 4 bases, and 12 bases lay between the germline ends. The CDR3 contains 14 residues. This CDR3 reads CASSPPDSYNEQFF. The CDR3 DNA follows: TGTGCCAGCAGTCCCCCGGACAGTTACAATGAGCAGTTCTTC.

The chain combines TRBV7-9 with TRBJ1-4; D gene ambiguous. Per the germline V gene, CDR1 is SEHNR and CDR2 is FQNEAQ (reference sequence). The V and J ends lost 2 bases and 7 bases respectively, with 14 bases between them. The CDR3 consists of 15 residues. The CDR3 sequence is CASSLQPTTGEKLFF. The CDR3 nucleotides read TGTGCCAGCAGCTTACAGCCTACAACGGGTGAAAAACTGTTTTTT.

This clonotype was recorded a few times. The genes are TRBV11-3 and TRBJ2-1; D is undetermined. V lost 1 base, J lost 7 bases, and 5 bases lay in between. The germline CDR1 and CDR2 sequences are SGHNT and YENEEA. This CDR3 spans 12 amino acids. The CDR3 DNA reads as TGTGCCAGCAGCTTAGGGGTTAATGAGCAGTTCTTC. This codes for CASSLGVNEQFF.

The CDR3 loop reads CATSDLGAITEQFF. For the CDR3, the DNA is TGTGCCACCAGTGATCTGGGAGCAATAACTGAGCAGTTCTTC. The V gene is TRBV24-1, the J gene TRBJ2-1, with D perhaps matching TRBD2 (5 bases). The CDR3 contains 14 residues. Trimming pared 3 bases from V and 9 bases from J, leaving 14 bases between. The V gene's germline CDR1 is KGHDR and CDR2 SFDVKD.